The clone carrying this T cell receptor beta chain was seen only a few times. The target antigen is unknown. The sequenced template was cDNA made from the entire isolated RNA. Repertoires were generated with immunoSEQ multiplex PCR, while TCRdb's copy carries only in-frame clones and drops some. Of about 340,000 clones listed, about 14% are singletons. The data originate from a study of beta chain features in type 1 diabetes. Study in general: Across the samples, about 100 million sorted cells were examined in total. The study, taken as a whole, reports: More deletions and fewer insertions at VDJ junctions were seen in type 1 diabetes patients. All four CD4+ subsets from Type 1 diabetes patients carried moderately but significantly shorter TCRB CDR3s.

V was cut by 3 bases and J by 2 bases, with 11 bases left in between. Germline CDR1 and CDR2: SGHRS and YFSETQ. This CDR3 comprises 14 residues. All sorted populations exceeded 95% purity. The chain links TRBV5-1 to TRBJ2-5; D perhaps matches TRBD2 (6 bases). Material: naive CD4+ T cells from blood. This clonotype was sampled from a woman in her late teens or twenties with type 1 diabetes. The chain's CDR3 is CASSSLAEQETQYF. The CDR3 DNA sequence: TGCGCCAGCAGCTCCTTAGCGGAGCAAGAGACCCAGTACTTC.